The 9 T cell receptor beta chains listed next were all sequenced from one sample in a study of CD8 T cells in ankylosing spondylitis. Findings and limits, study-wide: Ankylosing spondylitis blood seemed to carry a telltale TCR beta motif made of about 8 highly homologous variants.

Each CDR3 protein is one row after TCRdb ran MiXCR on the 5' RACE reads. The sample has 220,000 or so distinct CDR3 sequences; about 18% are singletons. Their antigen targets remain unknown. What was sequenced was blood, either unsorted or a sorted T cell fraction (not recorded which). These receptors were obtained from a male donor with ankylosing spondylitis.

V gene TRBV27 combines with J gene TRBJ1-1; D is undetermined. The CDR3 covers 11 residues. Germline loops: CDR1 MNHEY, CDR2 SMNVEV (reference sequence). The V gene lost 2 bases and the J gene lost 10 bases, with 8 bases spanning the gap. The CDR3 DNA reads TGTGCCAGCAGTTTAGGTCTCCGAGCTTTCTTT. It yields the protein CASSLGLRAFF.

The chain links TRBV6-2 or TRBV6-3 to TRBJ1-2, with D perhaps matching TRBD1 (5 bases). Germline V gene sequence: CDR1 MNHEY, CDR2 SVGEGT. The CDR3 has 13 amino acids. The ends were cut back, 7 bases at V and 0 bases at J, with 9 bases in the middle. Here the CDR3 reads CASNGRANYGYTF. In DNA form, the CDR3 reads TGTGCCAGCAATGGCAGGGCTAACTATGGCTACACCTTC.

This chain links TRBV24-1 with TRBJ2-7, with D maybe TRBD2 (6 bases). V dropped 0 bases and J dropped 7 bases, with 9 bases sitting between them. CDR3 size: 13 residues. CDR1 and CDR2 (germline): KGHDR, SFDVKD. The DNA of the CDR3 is TGTGCCACCAGTGATTTGCCGGGGGAGGAGCAGTACTTC. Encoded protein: CATSDLPGEEQYF.

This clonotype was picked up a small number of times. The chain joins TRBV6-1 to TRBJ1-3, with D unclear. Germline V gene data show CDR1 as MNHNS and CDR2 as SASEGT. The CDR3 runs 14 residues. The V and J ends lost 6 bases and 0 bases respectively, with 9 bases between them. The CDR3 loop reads CASSSRSSGNTIYF. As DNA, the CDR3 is TGTGCCAGCAGCTCCCGGAGCTCTGGAAACACCATATATTTT.

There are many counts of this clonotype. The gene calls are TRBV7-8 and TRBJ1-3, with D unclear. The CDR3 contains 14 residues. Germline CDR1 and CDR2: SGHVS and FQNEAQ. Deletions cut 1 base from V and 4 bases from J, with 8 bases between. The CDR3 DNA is TGTGCCAGCAGCTTAGTAGGGCCCGGAAACACCATATATTTT. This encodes CASSLVGPGNTIYF.

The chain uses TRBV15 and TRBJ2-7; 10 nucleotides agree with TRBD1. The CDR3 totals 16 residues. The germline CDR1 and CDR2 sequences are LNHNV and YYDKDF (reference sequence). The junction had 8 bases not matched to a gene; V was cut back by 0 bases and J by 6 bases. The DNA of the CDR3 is TGTGCCACCAGCAGAGACCACAGAGGGACAGGGGCCGAGCAGTACTTC. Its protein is CATSRDHRGTGAEQYF.

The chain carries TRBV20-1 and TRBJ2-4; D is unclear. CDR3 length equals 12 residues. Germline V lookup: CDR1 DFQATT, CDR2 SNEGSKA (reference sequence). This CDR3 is CREPLAKNIQYF. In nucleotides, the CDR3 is TGCAGGGAACCTCTAGCCAAAAACATTCAGTACTTC.

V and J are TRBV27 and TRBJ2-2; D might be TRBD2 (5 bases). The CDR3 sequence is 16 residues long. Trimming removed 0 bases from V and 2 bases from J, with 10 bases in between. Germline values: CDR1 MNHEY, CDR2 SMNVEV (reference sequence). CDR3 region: CASSLSRAVNTGELFF. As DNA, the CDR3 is TGTGCCAGCAGTTTATCGAGGGCGGTAAACACCGGGGAGCTGTTTTTT.

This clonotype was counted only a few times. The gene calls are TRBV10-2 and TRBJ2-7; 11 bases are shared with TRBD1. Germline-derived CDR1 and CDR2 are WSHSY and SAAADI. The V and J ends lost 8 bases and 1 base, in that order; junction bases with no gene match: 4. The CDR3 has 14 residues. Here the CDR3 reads CASGQGAESYEQYF. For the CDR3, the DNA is TGCGCCAGCGGACAGGGGGCTGAATCCTACGAGCAGTACTTC.